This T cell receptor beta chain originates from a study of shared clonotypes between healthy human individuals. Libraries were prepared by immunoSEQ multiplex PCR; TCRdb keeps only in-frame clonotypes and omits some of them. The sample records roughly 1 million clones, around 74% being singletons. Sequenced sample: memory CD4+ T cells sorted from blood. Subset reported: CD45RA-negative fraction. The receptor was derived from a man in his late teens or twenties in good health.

The CDR3 region has the DNA TGTGCCAGCAGCCAAGATTTCGTCGGACAGGGCTATGGCTACACCTTC. Translated: CASSQDFVGQGYGYTF. V and J are TRBV4-2 and TRBJ1-2; 8 bases agree with TRBD1. This CDR3 spans 16 amino acids. Germline loops: CDR1 LGHNA, CDR2 YNFKEQ. Germline trimming cut 0 bases from V and 4 bases from J; bases unmatched to any gene: 7.